A selection of T cell receptor beta chains follows, all from one sample in a study of OX40 agonist ivuxolimab in advanced cancers. Some clones are missing from TCRdb's copy, which holds only in-frame ones; the method was immunoSEQ multiplex PCR. The top ten hold more than 9% of the sample, which has 20,000 to 30,000 clones, 88% seen once. Specimen: CD4+ or CD8+ T cells sorted from blood, collected in a trial of the OX40 agonist ivuxolimab. All receptors derive from an adult with an advanced solid tumor such as melanoma, head and neck, liver or kidney cancer. The CDR3 runs from the conserved cysteine through the conserved F or W. The D gene is left open where the match is weak. Clone size is stated in some rows and not others, as once, few, many or a class when expanded.

TRBV19	TRBJ1-5	-	TRBD1	CASSTGQGAGQPQHF	TGTGCCAGTAGTACCGGACAGGGCGCGGGTCAGCCCCAGCATTTT
TRBV7-2	TRBJ2-5	-	-	CASSLNGLSQETQYF	TGTGCCAGCAGCTTGAACGGGCTCTCCCAAGAGACCCAGTACTTC
TRBV9	TRBJ2-2	-	-	CASSVGAADGGELFF	TGTGCCAGCAGCGTAGGGGCGGCTGACGGCGGGGAGCTGTTTTTT
TRBV9	TRBJ2-2	few	-	CASRANLGELFF	TGTGCCAGCAGAGCCAATCTCGGGGAGCTGTTTTTT
TRBV6-6	TRBJ1-1	-	-	CASSPQGVAWTEAFF	TGTGCCAGCAGCCCTCAAGGGGTGGCATGGACTGAAGCTTTCTTT
TRBV27	TRBJ2-7	-	-	CATASSRGSYEQYF	TGTGCCACAGCTTCATCCAGGGGCTCCTACGAGCAGTACTTC
TRBV18	TRBJ2-7	-	TRBD2	CASSLTSGSYEQYF	TGTGCCAGCTCGCTCACTAGCGGGAGCTACGAGCAGTACTTC
TRBV25-1	TRBJ2-3	-	TRBD2	CASSSGGGGTDTQYF	TGTGCCAGCAGCTCCGGGGGGGGAGGGACAGATACGCAGTATTTT
TRBV11-3	TRBJ2-1	-	TRBD2	CASSPTGGRDEQFF	TGTGCCAGCAGCCCGACGGGGGGGCGGGATGAGCAGTTCTTC
TRBV2	TRBJ1-5	-	TRBD1	CASSGGQGHQPQHF	TGTGCCAGCAGCGGGGGACAGGGGCATCAGCCCCAGCATTTT
TRBV2	TRBJ2-1	-	-	CASDDVRWSYNEQFF	TGTGCCAGCGATGATGTTCGGTGGTCCTACAATGAGCAGTTCTTC
TRBV5-1	TRBJ2-5	-	TRBD1	CASSSQGAQETQYF	TGCGCCAGCAGCTCACAGGGGGCGCAAGAGACCCAGTACTTC
TRBV5-1	TRBJ2-2	-	-	CASSFQGTGELFF	TGCGCCAGCAGCTTCCAGGGCACCGGGGAGCTGTTTTTT
TRBV2	TRBJ1-5	once	TRBD1	CATTRQGPSNQPQHF	TGTGCCACCACCCGACAGGGACCAAGCAATCAGCCCCAGCATTTT
TRBV11-1	TRBJ1-2	once	-	CASSLGSDYGYTF	TGTGCCAGCAGCCTAGGATCAGACTATGGCTACACCTTC
TRBV30	TRBJ1-1	-	-	CAWIGGRNTEAFF	TGTGCCTGGATAGGCGGACGGAACACTGAAGCTTTCTTT
TRBV10-1	TRBJ1-3	-	-	CAAWGAVGNTIYF	TGCGCCGCCTGGGGGGCGGTAGGAAACACCATATATTTT